The entry below describes one T cell receptor beta chain. The data were taken from a study of blood T cell repertoires in COVID-19. V shed 2 bases and J shed 4 bases, with 9 bases lying between them. This CDR3 contains 14 residues. In germline, CDR1 is SGHRS, CDR2 YFSETQ. TCRdb's copy holds only in-frame clones and misses some; the assay was immunoSEQ multiplex PCR. The data hold fewer than 200,000 clones, with over 80% observed a single time. This sequence joins TRBV5-1 and TRBJ1-4; D ambiguous. The sequenced material came from peripheral blood. The TCR was taken from a man aged 30 to 45 with COVID-19, enrolled during active disease. CDR3: CASSLQQINEKLFF. CDR3 in DNA: TGCGCCAGCAGCTTACAACAGATTAATGAAAAACTGTTTTTT.